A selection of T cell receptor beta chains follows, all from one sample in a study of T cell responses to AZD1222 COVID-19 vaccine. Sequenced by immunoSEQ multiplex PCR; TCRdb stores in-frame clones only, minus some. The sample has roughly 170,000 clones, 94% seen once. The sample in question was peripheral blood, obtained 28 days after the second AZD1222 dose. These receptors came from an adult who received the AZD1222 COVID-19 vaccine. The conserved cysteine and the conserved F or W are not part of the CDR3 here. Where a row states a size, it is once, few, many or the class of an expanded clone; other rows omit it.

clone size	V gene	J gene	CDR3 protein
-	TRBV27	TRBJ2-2	ASSLSISSFGAGELF
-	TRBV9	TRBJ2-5	ASRYSGSPQETQY
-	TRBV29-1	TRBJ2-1	SAWGLGNNEQF
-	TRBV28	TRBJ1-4	ASSLRAGVREKLF
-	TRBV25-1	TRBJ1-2	ASSPGGLDGYT
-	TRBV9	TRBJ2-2	ASSRGGVGTGELF
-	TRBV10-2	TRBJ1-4	ASSDPGTANNEKLF
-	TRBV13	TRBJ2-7	ASSSFIAETYEQY
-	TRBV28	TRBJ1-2	ASSLPLEQGYGYT
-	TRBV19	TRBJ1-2	ASSIDGGRYYGYT
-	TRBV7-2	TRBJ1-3	ASSFYRVTGNTIY
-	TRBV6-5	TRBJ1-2	ASSQGQVYGYT
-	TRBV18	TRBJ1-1	ASSPRGENTEAF
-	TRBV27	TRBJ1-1	ASSLYRNTEAF
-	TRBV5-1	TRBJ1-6	ASSSPTGRNSPLH
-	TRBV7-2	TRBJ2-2	ASRPGGSRTGELF
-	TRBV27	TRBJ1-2	ASSLYPDSGYGYT
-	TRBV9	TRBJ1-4	ASSGYRGGEKLF
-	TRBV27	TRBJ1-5	ASRSGQGFGQPQH
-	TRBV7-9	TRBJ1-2	VGGSNYGYT
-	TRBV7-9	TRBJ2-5	ASSWLGLETQY
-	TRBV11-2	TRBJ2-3	ASSLDRPTGTDTQY
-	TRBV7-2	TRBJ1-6	ASSLMGSNSPLH
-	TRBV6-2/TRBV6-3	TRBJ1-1	ASSLPESEAF
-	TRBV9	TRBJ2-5	ASSVAVSSDQETQY
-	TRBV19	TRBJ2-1	ASGWDGPYNEQF
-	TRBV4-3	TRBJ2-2	ASSQVQANTGELF
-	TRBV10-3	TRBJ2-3	AISESKVSTDTQY
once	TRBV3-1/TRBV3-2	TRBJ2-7	ASSPSGGLSPKG
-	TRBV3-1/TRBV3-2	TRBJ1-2	ASSSRRDSRDGYT
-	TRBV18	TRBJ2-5	ASSIGQVRQETQY
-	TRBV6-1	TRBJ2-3	ASSEVGQGTDTQY
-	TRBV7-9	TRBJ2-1	ASSPMTSGPSYNEQF
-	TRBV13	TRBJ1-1	ASSSLTGGTNTEAF